This T cell receptor beta chain was found in a study of blood T cell repertoires in COVID-19. At the level of the study: Both acute and convalescent COVID-19 samples were obtained from the United States, Italy and Spain. PBMCs, B-cell-depleted T cells, or T cells provided the cDNA or gDNA that made up the material.

There are 13 residues in the CDR3. Germline values: CDR1 SSHAT, CDR2 FNYEAQ (reference sequence). About this clone: At one boundary the junction diverges from the germline segment, which might be a read error.

The protocol was immunoSEQ multiplex PCR, while the TCRdb copy is restricted to in-frame clones and leaves out a portion. The sample has about 60,000 clones, around 84% seen once. The sample consisted of peripheral blood. V gene TRBV7-7 combines with J gene TRBJ2-2, with a weak D call TRBD2 (5 bases). This TCR was recovered from a man in his 70s with active COVID-19. The CDR3: CASRGLGPGELFF. CDR3 nucleotides: TGTGCTAGCAGAGGACTTGGACCCGGGGAGCTGTTTTTT. Filled out from reference TRBV7-7 and TRBJ2-2, the complete variable domain reads GAGVSQSPRYKVTKRGQDVTLRCDPISSHATLYWYQQALGQGPEFLTYFNYEAQPDKSGLPSDRFSAERPEGSISTLTIQRTEQRDSAMYRCASRGLGPGELFFGEGSRLTVL.